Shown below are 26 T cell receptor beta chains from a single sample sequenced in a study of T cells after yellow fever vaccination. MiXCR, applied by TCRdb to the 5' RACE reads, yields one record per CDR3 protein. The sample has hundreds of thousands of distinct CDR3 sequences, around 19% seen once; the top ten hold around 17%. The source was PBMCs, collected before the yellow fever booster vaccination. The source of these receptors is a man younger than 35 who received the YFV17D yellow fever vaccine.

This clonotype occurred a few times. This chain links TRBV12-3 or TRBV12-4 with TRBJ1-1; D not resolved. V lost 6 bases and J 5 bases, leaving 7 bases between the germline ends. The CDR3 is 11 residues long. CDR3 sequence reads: CASRVQTEAFF. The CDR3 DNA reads TGTGCCAGCAGGGTACAAACTGAAGCTTTCTTT.

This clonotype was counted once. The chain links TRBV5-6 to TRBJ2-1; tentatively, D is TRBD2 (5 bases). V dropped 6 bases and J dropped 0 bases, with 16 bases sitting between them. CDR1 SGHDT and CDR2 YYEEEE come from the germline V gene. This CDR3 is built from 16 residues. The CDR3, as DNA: TGTGCCAGCAAAGCCCCCGGGATTAGCTCCTACAATGAGCAGTTCTTC. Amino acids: CASKAPGISSYNEQFF.

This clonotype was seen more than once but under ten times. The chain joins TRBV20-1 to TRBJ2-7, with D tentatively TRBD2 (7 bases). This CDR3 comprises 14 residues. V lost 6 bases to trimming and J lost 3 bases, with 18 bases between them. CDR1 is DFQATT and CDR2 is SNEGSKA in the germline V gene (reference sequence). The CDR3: CSAPSPGGSYEQYF. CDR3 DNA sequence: TGCAGTGCCCCAAGCCCGGGGGGCAGCTACGAGCAGTACTTC.

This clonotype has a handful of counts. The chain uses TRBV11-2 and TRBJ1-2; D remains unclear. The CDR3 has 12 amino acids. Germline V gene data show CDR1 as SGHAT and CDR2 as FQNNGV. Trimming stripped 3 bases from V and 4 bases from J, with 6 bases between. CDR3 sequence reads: CASSFDGYGYTF. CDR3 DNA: TGTGCCAGCAGCTTCGACGGCTATGGCTACACCTTC.

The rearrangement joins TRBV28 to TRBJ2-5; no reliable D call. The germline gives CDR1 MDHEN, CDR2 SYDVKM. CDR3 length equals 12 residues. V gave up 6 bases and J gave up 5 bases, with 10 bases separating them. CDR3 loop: CASRLMGETQYF. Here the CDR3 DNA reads TGTGCCAGCAGGCTTATGGGGGAGACCCAGTACTTC.

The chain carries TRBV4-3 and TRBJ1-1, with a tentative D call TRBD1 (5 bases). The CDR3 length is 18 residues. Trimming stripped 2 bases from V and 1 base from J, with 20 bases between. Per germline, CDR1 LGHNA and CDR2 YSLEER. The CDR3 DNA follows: TGCGCCAGCAGCCAATTCGGATCGGCAGGGTCAGGGAACACTGAAGCTTTCTTT. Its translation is CASSQFGSAGSGNTEAFF.

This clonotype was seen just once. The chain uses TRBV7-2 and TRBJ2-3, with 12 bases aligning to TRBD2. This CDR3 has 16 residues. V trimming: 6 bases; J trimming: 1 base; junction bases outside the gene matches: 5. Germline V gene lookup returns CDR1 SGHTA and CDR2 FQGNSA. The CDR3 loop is CASRIGLAGRTDTQYF. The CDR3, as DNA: TGTGCCAGCAGGATCGGACTAGCGGGGCGCACAGATACGCAGTATTTT.

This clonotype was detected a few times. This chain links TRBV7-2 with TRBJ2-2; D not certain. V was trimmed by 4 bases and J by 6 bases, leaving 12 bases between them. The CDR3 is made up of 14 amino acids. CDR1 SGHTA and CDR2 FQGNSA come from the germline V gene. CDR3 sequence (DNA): TGTGCCAGCAGCTACATGGGTTGGTCCGGGGAGCTGTTTTTT. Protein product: CASSYMGWSGELFF.

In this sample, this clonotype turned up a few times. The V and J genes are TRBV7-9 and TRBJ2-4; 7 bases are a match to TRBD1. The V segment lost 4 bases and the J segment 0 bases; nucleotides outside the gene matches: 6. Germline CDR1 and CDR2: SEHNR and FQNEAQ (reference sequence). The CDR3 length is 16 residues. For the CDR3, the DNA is TGTGCCAGCAGCTCGGGACAGTTTCTAGCCAAAAACATTCAGTACTTC. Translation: CASSSGQFLAKNIQYF. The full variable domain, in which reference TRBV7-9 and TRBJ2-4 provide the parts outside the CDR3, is DTGVSQNPRHKITKRGQNVTFRCDPISEHNRLYWYRQTLGQGPEFLTYFQNEAQLEKSRLLSDRFSAERPKGSFSTLEIQRTEQGDSAMYLCASSSGQFLAKNIQYFGAGTRLSVL.

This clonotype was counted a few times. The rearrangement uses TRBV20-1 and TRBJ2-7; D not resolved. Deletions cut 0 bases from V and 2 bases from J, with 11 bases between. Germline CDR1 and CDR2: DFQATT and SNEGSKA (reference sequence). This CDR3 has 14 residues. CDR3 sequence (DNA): TGCAGTGCTAGAGATGGCAGAGGAACCTACGAGCAGTACGTC. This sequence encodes CSARDGRGTYEQYV.

The CDR3 nucleotides are TGTGCCAGCAGCTCTCCTGCCAAAAACATTCAGTACTTC. It codes for CASSSPAKNIQYF. The chain couples TRBV7-2 to TRBJ2-4; D remains ambiguous. V shed 4 bases and J shed 1 base, with 5 bases lying between them. This CDR3 is built from 13 residues. Germline loops: CDR1 SGHTA, CDR2 FQGNSA.

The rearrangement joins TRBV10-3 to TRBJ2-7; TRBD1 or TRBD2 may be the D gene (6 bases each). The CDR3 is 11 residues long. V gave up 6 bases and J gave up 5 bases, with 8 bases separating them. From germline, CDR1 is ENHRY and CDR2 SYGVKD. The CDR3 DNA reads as TGTGCCATCAGGAGGGGGGACGAGCAGTACGTC. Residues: CAIRRGDEQYV.

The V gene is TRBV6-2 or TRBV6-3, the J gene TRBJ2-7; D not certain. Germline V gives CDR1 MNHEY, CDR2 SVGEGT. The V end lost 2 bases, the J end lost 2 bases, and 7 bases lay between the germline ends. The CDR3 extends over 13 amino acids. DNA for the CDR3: TGTGCCAGCAGTTACGGGTATACCTACGAGCAGTACGTC. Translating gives CASSYGYTYEQYV.

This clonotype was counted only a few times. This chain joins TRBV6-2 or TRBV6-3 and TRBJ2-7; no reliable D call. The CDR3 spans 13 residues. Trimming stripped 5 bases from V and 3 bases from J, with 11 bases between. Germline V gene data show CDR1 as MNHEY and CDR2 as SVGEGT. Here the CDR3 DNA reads TGTGCCAGCAGTGGGCCGAGCAACTACGAGCAGTACGTC. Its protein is CASSGPSNYEQYV.

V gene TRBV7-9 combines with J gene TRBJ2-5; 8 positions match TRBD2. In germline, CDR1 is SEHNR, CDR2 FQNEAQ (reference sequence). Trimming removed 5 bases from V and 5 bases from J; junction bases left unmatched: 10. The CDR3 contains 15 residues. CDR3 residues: CASSRVAGRLETQYF. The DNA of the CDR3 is TGTGCCAGCAGCCGCGTAGCGGGACGGCTGGAGACCCAGTACTTC.

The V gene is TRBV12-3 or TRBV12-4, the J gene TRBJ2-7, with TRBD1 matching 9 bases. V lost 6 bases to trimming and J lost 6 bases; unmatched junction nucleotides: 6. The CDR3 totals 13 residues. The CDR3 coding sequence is TGTGCCAGCAGCCAGGGACAGGGTGGCGAGCAGTACGTC. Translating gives CASSQGQGGEQYV.

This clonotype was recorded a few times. CDR3: CASSYSGPLWTSGRGDTQYF. The CDR3 coding sequence is TGTGCCAGCAGTTACTCGGGCCCTCTTTGGACCTCGGGCCGGGGAGATACGCAGTATTTT. This rearrangement joins TRBV6-5 to TRBJ2-3; TRBD2 is a possible D gene (5 bases). Germline lookup yields CDR1 MNHEY and CDR2 SVGAGI. V was cut by 0 bases and J by 5 bases, with 27 bases left in between. There are 20 residues in the CDR3.

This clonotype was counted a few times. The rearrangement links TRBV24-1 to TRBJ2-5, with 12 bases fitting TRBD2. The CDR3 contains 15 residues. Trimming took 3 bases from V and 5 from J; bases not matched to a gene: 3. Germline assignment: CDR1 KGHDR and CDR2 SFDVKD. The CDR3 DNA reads TGTGCCACCAGTGATGCCGGGACTAGCGGGGAGACCCAGTACTTC. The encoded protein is CATSDAGTSGETQYF.

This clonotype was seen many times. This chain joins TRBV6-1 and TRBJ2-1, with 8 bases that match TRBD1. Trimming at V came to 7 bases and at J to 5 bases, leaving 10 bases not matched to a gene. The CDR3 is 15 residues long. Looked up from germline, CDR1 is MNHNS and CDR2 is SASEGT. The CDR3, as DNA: TGTGCCAGCACTTGGACAGGGAGTGGGAACAATGAGCAGTTCTTC. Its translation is CASTWTGSGNNEQFF.

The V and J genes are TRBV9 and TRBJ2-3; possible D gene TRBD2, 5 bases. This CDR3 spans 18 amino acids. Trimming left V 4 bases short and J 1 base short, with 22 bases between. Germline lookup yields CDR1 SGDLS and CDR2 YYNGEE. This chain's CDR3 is CASSPSRSASRGTDTQYF. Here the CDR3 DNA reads TGTGCCAGCAGCCCCTCGCGTAGTGCTTCGCGGGGCACAGATACGCAGTATTTT.

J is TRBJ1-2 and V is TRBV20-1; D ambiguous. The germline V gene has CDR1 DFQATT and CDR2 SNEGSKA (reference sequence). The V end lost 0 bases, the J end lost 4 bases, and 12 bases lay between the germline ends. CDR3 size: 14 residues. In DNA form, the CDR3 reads TGCAGTGCTAGAGATATAGGCAGCTCCTATGGCTACACCTTC. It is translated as CSARDIGSSYGYTF.

DNA for the CDR3: TGTGCCAGTTCCTTATTGGGGCCGGGGCCTAATGAAAAACTGTTTTTT. Its translation: CASSLLGPGPNEKLFF. This rearrangement joins TRBV7-2 to TRBJ1-4; TRBD1 is a possible D gene (5 bases). The V gene lost 9 bases and the J gene lost 3 bases, with 20 bases spanning the gap. Germline CDR1 and CDR2: SGHTA and FQGNSA. The CDR3 loop spans 16 amino acids.

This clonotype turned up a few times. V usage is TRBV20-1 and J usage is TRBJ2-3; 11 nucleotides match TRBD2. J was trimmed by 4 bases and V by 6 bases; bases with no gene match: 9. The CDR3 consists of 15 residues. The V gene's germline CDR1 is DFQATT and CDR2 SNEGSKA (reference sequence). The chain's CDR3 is CSAVLAGGPPDTQYF. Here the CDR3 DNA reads TGCAGTGCGGTTTTAGCGGGGGGGCCACCAGATACGCAGTATTTT.

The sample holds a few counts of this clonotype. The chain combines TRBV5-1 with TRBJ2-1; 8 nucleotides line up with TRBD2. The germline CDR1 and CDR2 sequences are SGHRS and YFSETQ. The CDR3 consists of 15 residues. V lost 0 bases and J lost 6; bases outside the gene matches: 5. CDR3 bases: TGCGCCAGCAGCTTGGAGGGGACTAGTATCAATGAGCAGTTCTTC. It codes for CASSLEGTSINEQFF.

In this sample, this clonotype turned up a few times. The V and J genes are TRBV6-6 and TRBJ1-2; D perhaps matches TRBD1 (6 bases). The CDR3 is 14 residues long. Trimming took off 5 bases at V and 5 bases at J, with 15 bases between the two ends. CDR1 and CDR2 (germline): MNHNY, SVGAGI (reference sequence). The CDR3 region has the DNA TGTGCCAGCAGTCGCGGGGACACCTCTTATGGCTACACCTTC. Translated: CASSRGDTSYGYTF.

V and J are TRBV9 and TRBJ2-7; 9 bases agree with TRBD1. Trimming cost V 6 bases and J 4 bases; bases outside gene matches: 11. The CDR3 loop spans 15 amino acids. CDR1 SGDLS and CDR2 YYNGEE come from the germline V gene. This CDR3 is CASTPGPGTGYEQYF. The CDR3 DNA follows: TGTGCCAGCACCCCCGGTCCGGGGACAGGGTACGAGCAGTACTTC.